These 15 T cell receptor beta chains share one sample of origin, sequenced in a study of beta chain features in type 1 diabetes. Expressed TCRB transcripts were sequenced because the isolated RNA had all been reverse transcribed beforehand. Sequencing was performed with immunoSEQ multiplex PCR; in TCRdb, only in-frame clones are kept and a portion is missing. Of around 340,000 clones in the sample, under 8.5% were seen once. Input material: central memory CD4+ T cells from blood. The source is a woman aged 18-29 years in good health.

This clone occurred a few times. The same CDR3 arises from other DNA sequences in this sample as well. The chain recombines TRBV18 with TRBJ2-7; possibly TRBD2 for D (5 bases). Germline V gene data show CDR1 as KGHSH and CDR2 as LQKENI. V was cut by 2 bases and J by 3 bases, with 8 bases left in between. The CDR3 is 13 amino acids. CDR3 coding DNA: TGTGCCAGCTCACCAGGACTTGACTACGAGCAGTACTTC. Protein product: CASSPGLDYEQYF.

This chain connects TRBV9 to TRBJ2-5; D ambiguous. This CDR3 has 16 amino acids. The germline V and J ends were trimmed by 0 bases and 2 bases, with 14 bases remaining between them. Germline V lookup: CDR1 SGDLS, CDR2 YYNGEE. In DNA form, the CDR3 reads TGTGCCAGCAGCGTAGGGATATCGGACGGGCAAGAGACCCAGTACTTC. Translated, it gives CASSVGISDGQETQYF. The whole variable domain, filled in from reference TRBV9 and TRBJ2-5, reads DSGVTQTPKHLITATGQRVTLRCSPRSGDLSVYWYQQSLDQGLQFLIQYYNGEERAKGNILERFSAQQFPDLHSELNLSSLELGDSALYFCASSVGISDGQETQYFGPGTRLLVL.

This clone has only a few counts. This chain uses TRBV29-1 with TRBJ1-3; D remains ambiguous. The CDR3 spans 14 residues. Germline-derived CDR1 and CDR2 are SQVTM and ANQGSEA. V lost 4 bases to trimming and J lost 2 bases, with 12 bases between them. CDR3: CSVVGSTTGNTIYF. The CDR3 DNA sequence: TGCAGCGTTGTCGGCAGTACTACTGGAAACACCATATATTTT.

This clone came up a few times. The rearrangement uses TRBV28 and TRBJ2-7; TRBD1 agrees at 7 bases. The J segment lost 3 bases and the V segment lost 6 bases, leaving 8 bases of the junction unmatched. Germline V CDR1 and CDR2: MDHEN, SYDVKM. This CDR3 is 14 amino acids long. The chain's CDR3 is CASRIGTANYEQYF. The CDR3 DNA sequence: TGTGCCAGCAGGATAGGGACAGCCAACTACGAGCAGTACTTC.

In this sample, this clone turned up many times. The V call is TRBV7-2, the J call TRBJ2-6; no clear D. The length of the CDR3 is 15 residues. V gave up 2 bases and J gave up 4 bases, with 9 bases separating them. Germline lookup yields CDR1 SGHTA and CDR2 FQGNSA. The DNA of the CDR3 is TGTGCCAGCAGCTTAAGCTTACAGGGGGCCAACGTCCTGACTTTC. Translated, it gives CASSLSLQGANVLTF.

The chain joins TRBV7-6 to TRBJ2-3, with TRBD2 identical over 9 bases. Looked up from germline, CDR1 is SGHVS and CDR2 is FNYEAQ. CDR3 length: 17 amino acids. V shed 1 base and J 1 base; nucleotides not matched to a gene: 6. The CDR3 DNA reads as TGTGCCAGCAGCTTAGAGGAGGAGCGGGAGGGCACAGATACGCAGTATTTT. It encodes CASSLEEEREGTDTQYF.

This clone was seen more than once but under ten times. V gene TRBV7-6 combines with J gene TRBJ2-7, with D possibly being TRBD1 (6 bases). The CDR3 runs to 15 residues. Deletions cut 0 bases from V and 2 bases from J, with 11 bases between. Germline values: CDR1 SGHVS, CDR2 FNYEAQ. This CDR3 reads CASSLAIRDTYEQYF. For the CDR3, the DNA is TGTGCCAGCAGCTTAGCTATCCGGGACACCTACGAGCAGTACTTC.

A few counts support this clone. The V call is TRBV4-3, the J call TRBJ1-2; unclear D gene. The germline V gene has CDR1 LGHNA and CDR2 YSLEER. Trimming left V 0 bases short and J 3 bases short, with 14 bases between. CDR3 length: 16 residues. The CDR3 DNA sequence: TGCGCCAGCAGCCAAGATCGGGCAGGTCCTTACTATGGCTACACCTTC. Its translation: CASSQDRAGPYYGYTF.

This clone was detected a few times. V usage is TRBV10-3 and J usage is TRBJ2-3, with no clear D. The CDR3 loop spans 14 amino acids. V was shortened by 0 bases and J by 5 bases, with 9 bases between the two germline ends. Germline-derived CDR1 and CDR2 are ENHRY and SYGVKD. For the CDR3, the DNA is TGTGCCATCAGTGAGTCGAGGTCGGTAGATACGCAGTATTTT. Encoded protein: CAISESRSVDTQYF.

V is TRBV4-2 and J is TRBJ2-3, with 9 bases that match TRBD2. The CDR3 runs to 16 residues. With 7 bases clipped from V and 2 bases from J, the junction kept 10 bases outside the gene matches. Germline lookup yields CDR1 LGHNA and CDR2 YNFKEQ. For the CDR3, the DNA is TGTGCCAGCACCCTAAGACTAGCGGACTTCACAGATACGCAGTATTTT. Translation: CASTLRLADFTDTQYF.

This chain joins TRBV27 and TRBJ2-7; D is unresolved. Germline V lookup: CDR1 MNHEY, CDR2 SMNVEV (reference sequence). V dropped 5 bases and J dropped 2 bases, with 19 bases sitting between them. This CDR3 has 16 amino acids. The CDR3 coding sequence is TGTGCCAGCAGTCCACCAGACATCTCAAGACCCTACGAGCAGTACTTC. It codes for CASSPPDISRPYEQYF.

The rearrangement links TRBV6-5 to TRBJ1-1; weak D call: TRBD1 (5 bases). V lost 7 bases and J 2 bases, leaving 14 bases between the germline ends. Germline V gene lookup returns CDR1 MNHEY and CDR2 SVGAGI. The CDR3 is 14 amino acids. Here the CDR3 reads CASMGTDRNTEAFF. The CDR3, as DNA: TGTGCCAGCATGGGGACGGACCGTAACACTGAAGCTTTCTTT.

This clone has more than one count but fewer than ten. The chain joins TRBV9 to TRBJ2-7, with D possibly being TRBD2 (5 bases). CDR1 and CDR2 (germline): SGDLS, YYNGEE. Between the trimmed V and J ends, which lost 0 bases and 4 bases, there was a span of 17 bases. This CDR3 has 16 residues. The chain's CDR3 is CASSVASGTSFYEQYF. As DNA, the CDR3 is TGTGCCAGCAGCGTAGCTTCCGGCACTAGTTTTTACGAGCAGTACTTC.

Turning to this clone: This same CDR3 is encoded by further DNA sequences in the sample. V gene TRBV9 combines with J gene TRBJ2-1; D gene uncertain. V dropped 3 bases and J dropped 7 bases, with 5 bases sitting between them. The germline gives CDR1 SGDLS, CDR2 YYNGEE. The CDR3 is 11 amino acids. The CDR3 DNA follows: TGTGCCAGCAGCGCCCATAATGAGCAGTTCTTC. Amino acids: CASSAHNEQFF.

This clone was counted only a few times. The chain recombines TRBV29-1 with TRBJ2-3; the match to TRBD2 covers 12 bases. The CDR3 has 16 amino acids. Germline V gives CDR1 SQVTM, CDR2 ANQGSEA. The V segment lost 5 bases and the J segment 0 bases; nucleotides outside the gene matches: 6. CDR3 amino acids: CSVPHGLAGSTDTQYF. The CDR3, as DNA: TGCAGCGTTCCCCACGGACTAGCGGGGAGCACAGATACGCAGTATTTT.